This T cell receptor (beta chain) was recorded in a study of identical twins. General study points: Abundant beta clonotypes from cord blood bore fewer insertions; memory repertoires lacked this pattern. Conclusions leaned on cross-sectional statistical analysis and did not track the same donors over time.

Template switching (which added a universal primer site) was used, and cDNA carried unique molecular identifiers. TCRdb reprocessed the 5' RACE reads with MiXCR, giving one entry per CDR3 protein. The sample holds some 590,000 distinct CDR3 sequences, 9.6% seen once. Concerning this clonotype itself: What it recognizes is unknown.

The same specimen was also included in a second study, on yellow fever vaccine responses in identical twins. From that paper: A vaccine T cell response that seemed partly convergent and partly personalized was reported in twins.

The source is a woman aged 18-29 years in good health. The sequencing input was PBMCs.

The CDR3 loop is CSAPEPLAGGRGDTQYF. The CDR3 nucleotides read TGCAGTGCCCCTGAACCGCTAGCGGGGGGCCGGGGAGATACGCAGTATTTT. The genes are TRBV20-1 and TRBJ2-3; 11 bases line up with TRBD2. The trim removed 6 bases at V and 5 bases at J, leaving 16 bases unmatched. CDR1 and CDR2 from the germline V gene are DFQATT and SNEGSKA (reference sequence). The CDR3 spans 17 residues.